This TCR beta chain was captured in a study of cytomegalovirus exposure and HLA in healthy donors. Study-wide points: Sequencing had likely introduced a cluster of highly shared sequence variants as an artifact.

As to this clone: Its antigen is undetermined.

The CDR3 has 15 amino acids. The germline CDR1 and CDR2 sequences are MNHEY and SMNVEV (reference sequence). The V end was cut by 1 base, the J end by 0 bases, with 7 bases between. The PCR used 60 Vbeta and 13 Jbeta primers. Some clones are missing from TCRdb's copy, which holds only in-frame ones; the method was immunoSEQ multiplex PCR. The sample comprises about 130,000 clones, 82% of which are singletons, and approximately 1.1% rests with the top ten. Donors sampled were nominally healthy, though unrecorded immune exposures were likely. The TCR originated in a boy aged 5 to 17 in good health and CMV-seronegative. Sequences were obtained from PBMCs. This rearrangement joins TRBV27 to TRBJ1-5; D ambiguous. The CDR3 spells CASSLLRDSNQPQHF. The CDR3 nucleotides are TGTGCCAGCAGTTTATTGCGTGATAGCAATCAGCCCCAGCATTTT.